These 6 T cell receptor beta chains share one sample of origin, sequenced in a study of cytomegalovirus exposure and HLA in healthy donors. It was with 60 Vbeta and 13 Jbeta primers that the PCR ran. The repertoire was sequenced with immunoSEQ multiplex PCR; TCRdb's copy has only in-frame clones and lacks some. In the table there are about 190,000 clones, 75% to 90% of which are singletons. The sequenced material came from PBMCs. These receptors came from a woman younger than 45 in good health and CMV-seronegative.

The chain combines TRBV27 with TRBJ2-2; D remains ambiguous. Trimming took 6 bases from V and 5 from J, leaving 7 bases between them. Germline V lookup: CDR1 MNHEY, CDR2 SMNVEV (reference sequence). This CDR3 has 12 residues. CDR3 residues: CASSPITGELFF. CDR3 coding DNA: TGTGCCAGCAGCCCAATTACCGGGGAGCTGTTTTTT.

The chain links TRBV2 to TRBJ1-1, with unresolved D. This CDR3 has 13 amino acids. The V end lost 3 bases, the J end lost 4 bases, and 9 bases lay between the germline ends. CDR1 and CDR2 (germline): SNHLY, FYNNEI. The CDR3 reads CASSDSEGTEAFF. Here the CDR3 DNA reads TGTGCCAGCAGTGATTCCGAGGGCACTGAAGCTTTCTTT.

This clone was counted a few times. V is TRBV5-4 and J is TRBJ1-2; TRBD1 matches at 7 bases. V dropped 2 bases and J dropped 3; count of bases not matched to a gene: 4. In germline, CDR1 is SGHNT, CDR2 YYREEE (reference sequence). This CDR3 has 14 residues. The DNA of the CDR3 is TGTGCCAGCAGCTTACGACAGGGCTACTATGGCTACACCTTC. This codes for CASSLRQGYYGYTF.

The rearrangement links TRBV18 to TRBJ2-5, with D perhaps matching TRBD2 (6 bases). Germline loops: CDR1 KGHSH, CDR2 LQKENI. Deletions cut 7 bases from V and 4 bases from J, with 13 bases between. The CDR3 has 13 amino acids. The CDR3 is CASYGGEGETQYF. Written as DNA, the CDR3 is TGTGCCAGCTACGGGGGTGAGGGAGAGACCCAGTACTTC.

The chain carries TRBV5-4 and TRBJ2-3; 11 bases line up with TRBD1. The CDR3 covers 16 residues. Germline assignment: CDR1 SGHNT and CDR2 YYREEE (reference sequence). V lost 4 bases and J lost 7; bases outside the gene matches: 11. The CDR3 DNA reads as TGTGCCAGCAGCCTAGGACAGGGGGCCCTCGAACATACGCAGTATTTT. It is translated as CASSLGQGALEHTQYF. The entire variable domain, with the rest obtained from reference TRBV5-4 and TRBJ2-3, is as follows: ETGVTQSPTHLIKTRGQQVTLRCSSQSGHNTVSWYQQALGQGPQFIFQYYREEENGRGNFPPRFSGLQFPNYSSELNVNALELDDSALYLCASSLGQGALEHTQYFGPGTRLTVL.

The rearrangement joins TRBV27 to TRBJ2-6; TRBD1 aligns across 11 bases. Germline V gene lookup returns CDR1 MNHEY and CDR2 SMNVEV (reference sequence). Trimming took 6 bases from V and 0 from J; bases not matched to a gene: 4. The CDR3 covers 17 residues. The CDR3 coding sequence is TGTGCCAGCAGGAGGGACAGGGGGAACTCTGGGGCCAACGTCCTGACTTTC. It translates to CASRRDRGNSGANVLTF. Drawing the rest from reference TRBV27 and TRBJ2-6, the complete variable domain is EAQVTQNPRYLITVTGKKLTVTCSQNMNHEYMSWYRQDPGLGLRQIYYSMNVEVTDKGDVPEGYKVSRKEKRNFPLILESPSPNQTSLYFCASRRDRGNSGANVLTFGAGSRLTVL.